A single sample gave rise to the 17 T cell receptor beta chains below, sequenced in a study of CD8+ T cells in alopecia areata. Described treatment: oral pan-JAK inhibitor, 5-10 mg twice daily. RNA was extracted and reverse transcribed into cDNA as the sequencing template. Produced via immunoSEQ multiplex PCR; TCRdb's table is partial and in-frame only. The sample carries about 160,000 clones, roughly two thirds recorded once. Here the sequenced sample was CD4+ T cells sorted from blood, taken at week 4, from a patient treated with tofacitinib. These receptors were collected from a human donor with alopecia areata.

CDR3 nucleotides: TGTGCCAGCGGGACAGCGGGCTCACCCCTCCACTTT. It codes for CASGTAGSPLHF. This rearrangement joins TRBV19 to TRBJ1-6; 7 positions match TRBD1. Germline-derived CDR1 and CDR2 are LNHDA and SQIVND (reference sequence). This CDR3 has 12 amino acids. V was pared by 9 bases and J by 10 bases, with 6 bases of the junction left unmatched.

This clone was found a few times. This rearrangement joins TRBV29-1 to TRBJ2-1; weak D call: TRBD2 (5 bases). The CDR3 spans 16 residues. The germline V and J ends were trimmed by 2 bases and 0 bases, with 14 bases remaining between them. CDR1 and CDR2 (germline): SQVTM, ANQGSEA. DNA for the CDR3: TGCAGCGTTGAACAACTAGAATTCTCCTCCTACAATGAGCAGTTCTTC. Residues: CSVEQLEFSSYNEQFF.

CDR3 bases: TGTGCCAGCAAATCCTTAGTCGGCACAGATACGCAGTATTTT. It yields the protein CASKSLVGTDTQYF. J is TRBJ2-3 and V is TRBV6-5; D is unclear. The germline V gene encodes CDR1 MNHEY and CDR2 SVGAGI. CDR3 length: 14 residues. The germline V and J ends were trimmed by 7 bases and 1 base, with 12 bases remaining between them.

CDR3 sequence: CSVRGFLDTEAFF. Written as DNA, the CDR3 is TGCAGCGTTAGGGGTTTTTTGGACACTGAAGCTTTCTTT. V gene TRBV29-1 combines with J gene TRBJ1-1, with a possible D match to TRBD1 (5 bases). Germline CDR1 is SQVTM and CDR2 is ANQGSEA. This CDR3 comprises 13 residues. V shed 5 bases and J shed 3 bases, with 13 bases lying between them.

The chain combines TRBV2 with TRBJ2-3, with D uncertain. Germline V lookup: CDR1 SNHLY, CDR2 FYNNEI. This CDR3 comprises 14 residues. Trimming stripped 3 bases from V and 3 bases from J, with 10 bases between. The CDR3 protein is CASSDLGVTDTQYF. CDR3 DNA sequence: TGTGCCAGCAGTGACCTCGGAGTGACAGATACGCAGTATTTT.

This clone was recorded a few times. The chain links TRBV5-6 to TRBJ1-1, with D possibly TRBD1 on 6 matching bases. Germline CDR1 and CDR2: SGHDT and YYEEEE. V was pared by 4 bases and J by 8 bases, with 12 bases between. The CDR3 covers 12 residues. In DNA form, the CDR3 reads TGTGCCAGCAGCCTGACAGGCACCGAAGCTTTCTTT. Its protein product is CASSLTGTEAFF.

This chain links TRBV5-1 with TRBJ2-5; 10 bases agree with TRBD2. This CDR3 is built from 15 residues. Losses at the gene ends were 3 bases for V and 5 bases for J; bases not matched to a gene: 7. Germline loops: CDR1 SGHRS, CDR2 YFSETQ. As DNA, the CDR3 is TGCGCCAGCAGCTCAGCCGGGACTAGCGAGGAGACCCAGTACTTC. Protein: CASSSAGTSEETQYF. The entire variable domain, with the rest obtained from reference TRBV5-1 and TRBJ2-5, is as follows: KAGVTQTPRYLIKTRGQQVTLSCSPISGHRSVSWYQQTPGQGLQFLFEYFSETQRNKGNFPGRFSGRQFSNSRSEMNVSTLELGDSALYLCASSSAGTSEETQYFGPGTRLLVL.

The chain joins TRBV10-3 to TRBJ1-5, with D unclear. Trimming left V 10 bases short and J 7 bases short, with 11 bases between. CDR1 and CDR2 (germline): ENHRY, SYGVKD. The CDR3 loop spans 11 amino acids. CDR3 nucleotides: TGTGCCACCGGGATGAGCCAGCCCCAGCATTTT. Amino acids: CATGMSQPQHF.

The rearrangement links TRBV28 to TRBJ2-3, with D possibly called TRBD1 or TRBD2 (5 bases each). V lost 6 bases, J lost 6 bases, and 10 bases lay in between. Germline CDR1 reads MDHEN; CDR2 reads SYDVKM. The CDR3 loop spans 12 amino acids. CDR3 sequence reads: CASSGAWDTQYF. The CDR3 coding sequence is TGTGCCAGCAGCGGGGCCTGGGATACGCAGTATTTT. The full variable domain, with the rest looked up from reference TRBV28 and TRBJ2-3, is DVKVTQSSRYLVKRTGEKVFLECVQDMDHENMFWYRQDPGLGLRLIYFSYDVKMKEKGDIPEGYSVSREKKERFSLILESASTNQTSMYLCASSGAWDTQYFGPGTRLTVL.

The chain recombines TRBV12-5 with TRBJ2-2, with TRBD1 matching over 10 bases. The junction had 9 bases not matched to a gene; V was cut back by 4 bases and J by 4 bases. From germline, CDR1 is LGHNT and CDR2 FRNRAP. The CDR3 runs to 17 residues. CDR3 nucleotide sequence: TGTGCTAGTGGTTCCCGACAGGGGGCCAGTAGCACCGGGGAGCTGTTTTTT. The encoded protein is CASGSRQGASSTGELFF.

The chain combines TRBV7-9 with TRBJ2-1; no clear D gene. The CDR3 is made up of 18 amino acids. The V end lost 1 base, the J end lost 1 base, and 17 bases lay between the germline ends. CDR1 is SEHNR, CDR2 FQNEAQ, per germline (reference sequence). CDR3 sequence (DNA): TGTGCCAGCAGCTTAGTAAGTTACGCAGGAGCATCCTACAATGAGCAGTTCTTC. Residues: CASSLVSYAGASYNEQFF.

The J gene is TRBJ2-5, the V gene TRBV29-1; D is ambiguous. Trimming removed 3 bases from V and 4 bases from J, with 12 bases in between. Per the germline V gene, CDR1 is SQVTM and CDR2 is ANQGSEA. CDR3 length: 13 amino acids. CDR3 residues: CSVDPSQRETQYF. In nucleotides, the CDR3 is TGCAGCGTTGATCCTTCCCAGCGAGAGACCCAGTACTTC. The full variable domain, its missing parts supplied by reference TRBV29-1 and TRBJ2-5, is SAVISQKPSRDICQRGTSLTIQCQVDSQVTMMFWYRQQPGQSLTLIATANQGSEATYESGFVIDKFPISRPNLTFSTLTVSNMSPEDSSIYLCSVDPSQRETQYFGPGTRLLVL.

V gene TRBV4-2 combines with J gene TRBJ2-3, with 10 positions matching TRBD2. V gave up 1 base and J gave up 6 bases; unmatched junction bases: 7. Germline V gene data show CDR1 as LGHNA and CDR2 as YNFKEQ. This CDR3 region has 16 residues. CDR3 sequence reads: CASSQVSSGGADTQYF. The CDR3 nucleotides are TGTGCCAGCAGCCAAGTTTCCAGCGGGGGGGCGGATACGCAGTATTTT.

The V and J genes are TRBV5-1 and TRBJ1-1; unclear D gene. Germline loops: CDR1 SGHRS, CDR2 YFSETQ. This CDR3 spans 13 amino acids. The V end lost 1 base, the J end lost 3 bases, and 7 bases lay between the germline ends. The CDR3 sequence is CASSLTPYTEAFF. The CDR3 bases are TGCGCCAGCAGCTTGACCCCCTACACTGAAGCTTTCTTT.

The chain is built from TRBV29-1 and TRBJ2-5, with 8 bases that match TRBD1. The V gene's germline CDR1 is SQVTM and CDR2 ANQGSEA. The V and J ends lost 3 bases and 2 bases, in that order; junction bases with no gene match: 2. The CDR3 is 13 amino acids. CDR3 region: CSVEGQEQETQYF. In DNA form, the CDR3 reads TGCAGCGTTGAGGGACAGGAACAAGAGACCCAGTACTTC.

Only a few counts were recorded for this clone. The rearrangement links TRBV13 to TRBJ1-5; D not certain. V shed 8 bases and J shed 3 bases, with 11 bases lying between them. This CDR3 has 13 residues. From germline, CDR1 is PRHDT and CDR2 FYEKMQ (reference sequence). CDR3 amino acids: CASSYRYNQPQHF. In DNA form, the CDR3 reads TGTGCCAGCTCTTACAGATACAATCAGCCCCAGCATTTT.

The chain is built from TRBV29-1 and TRBJ2-3; D is uncertain. V lost 7 bases and J lost 1, with 9 bases in between. The CDR3 is 12 amino acids. Germline values: CDR1 SQVTM, CDR2 ANQGSEA. CDR3 bases: TGCAGCGGCATGCAGGGCACAGATACGCAGTATTTT. Translation gives CSGMQGTDTQYF.